The T cell receptor (beta chain) described here comes from a study of T cells in localized non-small cell lung cancer. As to this clone: What it binds is unknown.

Method: immunoSEQ multiplex PCR; TCRdb's copy keeps in-frame clones and lacks some. The table shows fewer than 25,000 clones, with 86% occurring only once. The study, taken as a whole, reports: The study found T cell clonality highest in uninvolved adjacent lung, above tumor. The study detected a median approximately 57 of the top 100 tumor clones in adjacent lung.

The source is a woman aged 35 to 69 with stage I lung adenocarcinoma. This specimen was peripheral blood, taken before any cancer treatment.

DNA of the CDR3: TGTGCCAGCAGCTTCGGACAGGTTCTCCTCACAGATACGCAGTATTTT. It encodes CASSFGQVLLTDTQYF. The genes are TRBV7-9 and TRBJ2-3; 7 bases are a match to TRBD1. V lost 3 bases to trimming and J lost 2 bases; unmatched junction nucleotides: 8. This CDR3 has 16 residues. Germline V gene sequence: CDR1 SEHNR, CDR2 FQNEAQ (reference sequence).